Listed below are T cell receptor beta chains from one sample, sequenced in a study of T cell responses to AZD1222 COVID-19 vaccine. The method was immunoSEQ multiplex PCR; TCRdb's version includes in-frame clones alone and lacks a portion of them. The data show roughly 80,000 clones, about nine tenths seen once. This specimen consisted of peripheral blood, obtained 28 days after the second AZD1222 dose. The origin of the receptors is an adult who received the AZD1222 COVID-19 vaccine. The conserved cysteine and the conserved F or W are not part of the CDR3 here. Fields, in order: D gene, V gene, J gene, CDR3 length, CDR3 protein. A D gene is named only where the DNA matches it firmly.

d_gene: .
v_gene: TRBV24-1
j_gene: TRBJ2-7
len: 12
CDR3aa: ATSDPDSPNEQY

d_gene: .
v_gene: TRBV6-6
j_gene: TRBJ2-7
len: 13
CDR3aa: ASNPPDSPGNEQY

d_gene: TRBD2
v_gene: TRBV18
j_gene: TRBJ2-2
len: 14
CDR3aa: ASSPTGLAGTGELF

d_gene: TRBD1
v_gene: TRBV30
j_gene: TRBJ1-1
len: 11
CDR3aa: AWSVSGGAEAF

d_gene: .
v_gene: TRBV3-1/TRBV3-2
j_gene: TRBJ1-1
len: 11
CDR3aa: ASSQPLGGEAF

d_gene: TRBD1
v_gene: TRBV25-1
j_gene: TRBJ1-2
len: 12
CDR3aa: ASSRTGLNYGYT

d_gene: .
v_gene: TRBV6-2/TRBV6-3
j_gene: TRBJ2-7
len: 12
CDR3aa: ASSDPDGSYEQY

d_gene: .
v_gene: TRBV27
j_gene: TRBJ1-5
len: 12
CDR3aa: ASSTWAGNQPQH

d_gene: TRBD1
v_gene: TRBV28
j_gene: TRBJ1-5
len: 13
CDR3aa: ASSEGQGATQPQH

d_gene: .
v_gene: TRBV7-2
j_gene: TRBJ2-1
len: 13
CDR3aa: ASSLARVGLNEQF